Sequencing of this T cell receptor beta chain was carried out in a study of T cell repertoires in cytomegalovirus infection. TCRdb independently ran MiXCR on the reads; one entry per CDR3 protein. The sample includes some 680,000 distinct CDR3 sequences, about 40% seen only once; the top ten take roughly 2.9%. Per germline, CDR1 KGHSH and CDR2 LQKENI. The junction had 3 bases not matched to a gene; V was cut back by 6 bases and J by 1 base. The CDR3 runs 14 residues. This clonotype was found a few times. The chain combines TRBV18 with TRBJ2-3; 8 bases fit TRBD1. Sequencing was carried out using PBMCs. This receptor was obtained from a human donor in good health (CMV status not recorded). Some clones in this sample may be carry-over from other donors' samples. The CDR3 region is CASSSTGGTDTQYF. The CDR3 DNA reads as TGTGCCAGCTCCTCGACAGGGGGCACAGATACGCAGTATTTT.